The sequence of this T cell receptor (beta chain) was determined in a study of OX40 agonist ivuxolimab in advanced cancers. This clone appeared a few times. What it binds is not known. Blood samples were obtained at baseline, cycle 4 day 1, and cycle 7 day 1. Study conclusions and caveats: Clonal expansion was among the lowest in partial responders at 0.1-3.0 mg/kg, especially CD8+. Expanded clones were, on average, more numerous in CD8+ T cells than in CD4+. The study observed clonal expansion of CD4+ and CD8+ blood T cells by week 6 at 0.1 to 3.0 mg/kg.

V was shortened by 7 bases and J by 5 bases, with 8 bases between the two germline ends. Per the germline V gene, CDR1 is SNHLY and CDR2 is FYNNEI. The length of the CDR3 is 12 residues. Data came from immunoSEQ multiplex PCR; TCRdb stores just in-frame clones and leaves some out. The sample lists around 17,000 clones, about four fifths occurring once. The sequence came from an adult with an advanced solid tumor such as melanoma, head and neck, liver or kidney cancer. V and J are TRBV2 and TRBJ2-2; D is perhaps TRBD1 or TRBD2 (5 bases each). The sample was CD4+ or CD8+ T cells sorted from blood, taken in a trial of the OX40 agonist ivuxolimab. This chain's CDR3 is CASTWGTGELFF. CDR3 nucleotide sequence: TGTGCCAGCACATGGGGGACCGGGGAGCTGTTTTTT.